This section outlines one T cell receptor beta chain sequence together with its context. The isolated RNA, all of it, was reverse transcribed, so expressed TCRB transcripts were what got sequenced. The protocol was immunoSEQ multiplex PCR, while the TCRdb copy is restricted to in-frame clones and leaves out a portion. The sample holds about 400,000 clones, over 10% seen once. Trimming pared 0 bases from V and 5 bases from J, leaving 13 bases between. The CDR3 is made up of 15 amino acids. CDR1 is KGHSH, CDR2 LQKENI, per germline. Naive, central memory, regulatory and stem cell-like memory cells within the CD4+ compartment were sorted using CD45RO/CCR7/CD25/CD127/CD95/CD27. These data are taken from a study of beta chain features in type 1 diabetes.

Sequences were obtained from naive CD4+ T cells from blood. V and J are TRBV18 and TRBJ1-1; D is uncertain. This receptor was taken from a man younger than 35 in good health. In DNA form, the CDR3 reads TGTGCCAGCTCACCACCATTGCGGAGTGGGACTGAAGCTTTCTTT. This translates into CASSPPLRSGTEAFF. The whole variable domain, filled in from reference TRBV18 and TRBJ1-1, reads NAGVMQNPRHLVRRRGQEARLRCSPMKGHSHVYWYRQLPEEGLKFMVYLQKENIIDESGMPKERFSAEFPKEGPSILRIQQVVRGDSAAYFCASSPPLRSGTEAFFGQGTRLTVV.